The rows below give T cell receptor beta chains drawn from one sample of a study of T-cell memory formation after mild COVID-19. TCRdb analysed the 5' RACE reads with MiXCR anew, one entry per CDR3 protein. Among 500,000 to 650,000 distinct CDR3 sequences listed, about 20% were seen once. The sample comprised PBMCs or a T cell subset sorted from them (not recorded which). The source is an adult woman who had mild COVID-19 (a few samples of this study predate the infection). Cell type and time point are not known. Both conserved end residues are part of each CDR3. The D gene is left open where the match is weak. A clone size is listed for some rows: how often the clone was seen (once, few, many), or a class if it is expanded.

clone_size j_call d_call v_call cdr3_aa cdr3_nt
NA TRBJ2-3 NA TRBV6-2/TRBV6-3 CASSWSSTDTQYF TGTGCCAGCAGTTGGTCTAGTACAGATACGCAGTATTTT
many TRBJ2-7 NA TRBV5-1 CASSLAGRSYEQYF TGCGCCAGCAGCTTGGCGGGTCGATCCTACGAGCAGTACTTC
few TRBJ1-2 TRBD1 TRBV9 CASSVGGQGKYYGYTF TGTGCCAGCAGCGTAGGGGGACAGGGTAAATACTATGGCTACACCTTC
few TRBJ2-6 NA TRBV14 CASSQELPSGANVLTF TGTGCCAGCAGCCAAGAGTTACCCTCTGGGGCCAACGTCCTGACTTTC
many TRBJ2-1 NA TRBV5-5 CASSLALYNEQFF TGTGCCAGCAGCTTGGCCCTTTACAATGAGCAGTTCTTC
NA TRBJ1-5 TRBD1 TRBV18 CASSPRDSQPQHF TGTGCCAGCTCACCCCGGGACAGTCAGCCCCAGCATTTT
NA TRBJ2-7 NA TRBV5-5 CASSLVVGVGSYEQYF TGTGCCAGCAGCTTGGTAGTGGGAGTGGGGTCCTACGAGCAGTACTTC
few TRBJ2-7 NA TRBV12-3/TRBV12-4 CASSFVASDREQYF TGTGCCAGCAGTTTCGTTGCGAGCGATAGGGAGCAGTACTTC
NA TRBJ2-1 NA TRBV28 CASSSPLDFRSNNEQFF TGTGCCAGCAGTTCCCCCCTGGACTTTAGGTCGAACAATGAGCAGTTCTTC
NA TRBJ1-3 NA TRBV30 CAWRADRSGNTIYF TGTGCCTGGAGAGCCGACAGATCTGGAAACACCATATATTTT
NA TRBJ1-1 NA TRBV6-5 CASRYDRGPMNTEAFF TGTGCCAGCAGATACGATCGAGGACCGATGAACACTGAAGCTTTCTTT
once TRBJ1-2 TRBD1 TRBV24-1 CATSRGQGGGYTF TGTGCCACCAGTAGGGGACAGGGAGGCGGCTACACCTTC
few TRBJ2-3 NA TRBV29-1 CSVAPDSTDTQYF TGCAGCGTTGCCCCCGACAGCACAGATACGCAGTATTTT
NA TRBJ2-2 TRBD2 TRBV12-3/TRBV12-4 CASSTGLAGGKTGELFF TGTGCCAGCAGCACGGGACTAGCGGGAGGCAAAACCGGGGAGCTGTTTTTT
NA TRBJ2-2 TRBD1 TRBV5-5 CASSSWPGGSRTGELFF TGTGCCAGCAGCTCTTGGCCAGGGGGTTCCAGGACCGGGGAGCTGTTTTTT
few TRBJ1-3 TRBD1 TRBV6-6 CASSYSWEGAIGNTIYF TGTGCCAGCAGTTACTCTTGGGAGGGGGCGATTGGAAACACCATATATTTT
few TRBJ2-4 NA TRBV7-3 CASSVAGHDKNIQYF TGTGCCAGCAGCGTAGCTGGACATGACAAAAACATTCAGTACTTC
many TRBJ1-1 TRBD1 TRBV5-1 CASSRGTGFELRTEAFF TGCGCCAGCAGCCGGGGGACAGGGTTTGAGTTACGTACTGAAGCTTTCTTT
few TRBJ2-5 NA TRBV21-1 CASSNSPGQGKETQYF TGTGCCAGCAGCAATTCGCCGGGACAGGGGAAGGAGACCCAGTACTTC
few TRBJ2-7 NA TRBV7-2 CASSFHGTYEQYF TGTGCCAGCAGCTTTCACGGGACCTACGAGCAGTACTTC
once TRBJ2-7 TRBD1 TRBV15 CATSRLPGGTYEQYF TGTGCCACCAGCAGACTCCCAGGGGGCACTTACGAGCAGTACTTC
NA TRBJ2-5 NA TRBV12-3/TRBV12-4 CASSLGVWVVGTQYF TGTGCCAGCAGTTTAGGGGTTTGGGTCGTTGGGACCCAGTACTTC
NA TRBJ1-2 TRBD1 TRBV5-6 CASTGTGIIYGYTF TGTGCCAGCACCGGGACAGGGATTATCTATGGCTACACCTTC
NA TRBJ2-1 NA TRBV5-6 CASSLVFGSYNEQFF TGTGCCAGCAGCTTGGTCTTTGGGTCGTACAATGAGCAGTTCTTC
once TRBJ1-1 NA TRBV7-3 CASSLTRQNTEAFF TGTGCCAGCAGCTTAACGCGACAGAACACTGAAGCTTTCTTT
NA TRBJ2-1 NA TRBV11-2 CASSLVEGTSSYNEQFF TGTGCCAGCAGCTTAGTGGAGGGGACGTCTAGCTACAATGAGCAGTTCTTC
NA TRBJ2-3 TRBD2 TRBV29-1 CSTTSGSRTDTQYF TGCAGCACCACTAGCGGGAGTAGGACAGATACGCAGTATTTT
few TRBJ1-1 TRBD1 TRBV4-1 CASSQGDRVYAEAFF TGCGCCAGCAGCCAAGGGGACAGGGTATACGCTGAAGCTTTCTTT
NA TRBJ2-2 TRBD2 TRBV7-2 CASSARTSGLGELFF TGTGCCAGCAGCGCCCGGACTAGCGGGCTCGGGGAGCTGTTTTTT
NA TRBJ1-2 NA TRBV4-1 CASSPPGRGYGYTF TGCGCCAGCAGCCCCCCAGGGAGAGGCTATGGCTACACCTTC
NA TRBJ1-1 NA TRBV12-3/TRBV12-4 CASSDRINTEAFF TGTGCCAGCAGCGACAGGATTAACACTGAAGCTTTCTTT
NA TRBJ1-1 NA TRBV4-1 CASSQSRGANTEAFF TGCGCCAGCAGCCAGAGCAGGGGCGCGAACACTGAAGCTTTCTTT
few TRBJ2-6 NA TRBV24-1 CATSDGSSGANVLTF TGTGCCACCAGTGACGGGAGCTCTGGGGCCAACGTCCTGACTTTC
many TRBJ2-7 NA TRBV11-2 CASSTQPTGTYEQYF TGTGCCAGCAGCACCCAACCCACCGGGACCTACGAGCAGTACTTC
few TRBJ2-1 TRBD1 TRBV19 CASSIRQGATYNEQFF TGTGCCAGTAGTATTCGACAGGGGGCTACCTACAATGAGCAGTTCTTC
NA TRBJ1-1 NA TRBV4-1 CASSLGEGENTEAFF TGCGCCAGCAGCCTAGGCGAAGGAGAGAACACTGAAGCTTTCTTT
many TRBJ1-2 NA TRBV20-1 CSARQALEGHLGYTF TGCAGTGCTAGACAGGCCCTCGAGGGGCATCTTGGCTACACCTTC
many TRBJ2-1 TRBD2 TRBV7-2 CASSRAGTTSYNEQFF TGTGCCAGCAGCCGGGCCGGGACTACCTCCTACAATGAGCAGTTCTTC
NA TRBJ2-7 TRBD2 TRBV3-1 CASSPGIAGEVWYEQYF TGTGCCAGCAGCCCCGGTATAGCGGGAGAGGTTTGGTACGAGCAGTACTTC
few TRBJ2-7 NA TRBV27 CASSSRVQAYEQYF TGTGCCAGCAGTTCTAGGGTACAGGCATACGAGCAGTACTTC
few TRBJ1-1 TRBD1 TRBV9 CASSVDRGDTEAFF TGTGCCAGCAGCGTTGACAGGGGGGACACTGAAGCTTTCTTT
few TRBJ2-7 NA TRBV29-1 CSVESLSTYEQYF TGCAGCGTTGAGAGCCTATCTACCTACGAGCAGTACTTC
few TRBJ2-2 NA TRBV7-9 CASSSPGLGSGSTGELFF TGTGCCAGCAGCTCACCCGGATTAGGCAGTGGGTCCACCGGGGAGCTGTTTTTT
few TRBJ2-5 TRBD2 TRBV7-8 CASSALAGDQETQYF TGTGCCAGCAGCGCACTAGCGGGAGATCAAGAGACCCAGTACTTC
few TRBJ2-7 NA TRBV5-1 CASSPVGVSSYEQYF TGCGCCAGCAGCCCTGTTGGGGTTAGCTCCTACGAGCAGTACTTC
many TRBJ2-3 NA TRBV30 CAWSVRGTSRNTQYF TGTGCCTGGAGTGTACGGGGGACAAGTCGGAATACGCAGTATTTT